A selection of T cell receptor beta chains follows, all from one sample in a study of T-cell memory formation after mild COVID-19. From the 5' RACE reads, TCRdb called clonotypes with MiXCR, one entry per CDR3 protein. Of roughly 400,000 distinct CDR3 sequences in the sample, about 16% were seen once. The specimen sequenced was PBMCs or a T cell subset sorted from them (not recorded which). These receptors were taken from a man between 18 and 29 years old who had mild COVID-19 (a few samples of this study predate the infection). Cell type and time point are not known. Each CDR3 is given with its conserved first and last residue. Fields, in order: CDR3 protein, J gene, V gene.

CDR3: CASRPSGGYGYTF
J: TRBJ1-2
V: TRBV28

CDR3: CASSLGLHGSNQPQHF
J: TRBJ1-5
V: TRBV28

CDR3: CASSQGRGARSYEQYF
J: TRBJ2-7
V: TRBV14

CDR3: CASRGQGFNEQYF
J: TRBJ2-7
V: TRBV5-1

CDR3: CASSPEGASTDTQYF
J: TRBJ2-3
V: TRBV4-1

CDR3: CASSATGARDTEAFF
J: TRBJ1-1
V: TRBV5-1

CDR3: CSGSFRDYGYTF
J: TRBJ1-2
V: TRBV29-1

CDR3: CASSTRAGNGYTF
J: TRBJ1-2
V: TRBV7-6

CDR3: CSALLAGGGVEQFF
J: TRBJ2-1
V: TRBV29-1

CDR3: CASSSVRHPNYGYTF
J: TRBJ1-2
V: TRBV11-2

CDR3: CASSFVRTNSPLHF
J: TRBJ1-6
V: TRBV6-2/TRBV6-3

CDR3: CASSKPSGGAYNEQFF
J: TRBJ2-1
V: TRBV7-2

CDR3: CAIRGSSYNEQFF
J: TRBJ2-1
V: TRBV28

CDR3: CASSLVTGGAREQYF
J: TRBJ2-7
V: TRBV12-3/TRBV12-4

CDR3: CASSITGTYSGYTF
J: TRBJ1-2
V: TRBV7-9

CDR3: CSARQGMHEQYF
J: TRBJ2-7
V: TRBV20-1

CDR3: CASSLNRVKFF
J: TRBJ2-1
V: TRBV12-3/TRBV12-4

CDR3: CASSRGADNEQFF
J: TRBJ2-1
V: TRBV6-4

CDR3: CASGGQQFF
J: TRBJ2-1
V: TRBV7-2

CDR3: CASSPGTALEAFF
J: TRBJ1-1
V: TRBV7-3

CDR3: CASSYTTAPVYGYTF
J: TRBJ1-2
V: TRBV6-2/TRBV6-3

CDR3: CASSLVGGTTYEQYF
J: TRBJ2-7
V: TRBV7-2

CDR3: CASSYQTTSVSGNEQFF
J: TRBJ2-1
V: TRBV6-5

CDR3: CASSYRDGRFF
J: TRBJ2-1
V: TRBV6-6

CDR3: CASRPAGFATNEKLFF
J: TRBJ1-4
V: TRBV6-5

CDR3: CASSIGDSIHGYTF
J: TRBJ1-2
V: TRBV11-2

CDR3: CARTSVGNEQFF
J: TRBJ2-1
V: TRBV12-3/TRBV12-4

CDR3: CASSQGTSGEQYF
J: TRBJ2-7
V: TRBV4-1

CDR3: CATSDQDRVRGYTF
J: TRBJ1-2
V: TRBV24-1

CDR3: CASSRHRGAPNTGELFF
J: TRBJ2-2
V: TRBV5-1

CDR3: CASSLKDHQETQYF
J: TRBJ2-5
V: TRBV7-8

CDR3: CATSGGSGGVSNTGELFF
J: TRBJ2-2
V: TRBV24-1

CDR3: CATSLGANQGNTIYF
J: TRBJ1-3
V: TRBV15

CDR3: CSAPRPRQGGYTF
J: TRBJ1-2
V: TRBV20-1

CDR3: CASSVGGGSNEQFF
J: TRBJ2-1
V: TRBV6-4

CDR3: CASSNVPLYGYTF
J: TRBJ1-2
V: TRBV5-1

CDR3: CASSLRNEKLFF
J: TRBJ1-4
V: TRBV5-4

CDR3: CASSLSDGGGTEAFF
J: TRBJ1-1
V: TRBV7-6

CDR3: CASSYPGQGELAQHF
J: TRBJ1-5
V: TRBV6-6

CDR3: CKWTEAEKLFF
J: TRBJ1-4
V: TRBV6-5

CDR3: CAWSEGWGAESFF
J: TRBJ1-1
V: TRBV30

CDR3: CASSPSSGGAGDQYF
J: TRBJ2-7
V: TRBV12-3/TRBV12-4

CDR3: CASRPLTVNTEAFF
J: TRBJ1-1
V: TRBV7-8

CDR3: CASGHDNYGYTF
J: TRBJ1-2
V: TRBV12-3/TRBV12-4

CDR3: CAISGDLGPDTQYF
J: TRBJ2-3
V: TRBV10-3

CDR3: CASSLFSGNTIYF
J: TRBJ1-3
V: TRBV11-2

CDR3: CASSGTRENTEAFF
J: TRBJ1-1
V: TRBV5-1

CDR3: CASSSSGPSFIYGYTF
J: TRBJ1-2
V: TRBV7-9

CDR3: CATSDNMNTGELFF
J: TRBJ2-2
V: TRBV24-1

CDR3: CASRGNAGSTEAFF
J: TRBJ1-1
V: TRBV2

CDR3: CATSVSTDTQYF
J: TRBJ2-3
V: TRBV24-1

CDR3: CSFSLGAFGETQYF
J: .
V: TRBV29-1

CDR3: CASSESTAYSGNTIYF
J: TRBJ1-3
V: TRBV2

CDR3: CASIGIGGHNEQFF
J: TRBJ2-1
V: TRBV12-3/TRBV12-4